Below, one T cell receptor beta chain is given with its context. Per germline, CDR1 GTSNPN and CDR2 SVGIG (reference sequence). The CDR3 consists of 14 residues. V lost 2 bases and J 6 bases, leaving 13 bases between the germline ends. In the source study's methods: It was from reference gene primer amplification that nucleated cell counts were estimated. Only in-frame clones appear in the TCRdb table, and some are missing; sequencing was by immunoSEQ multiplex PCR. V and J calls and clone size follow that table, whereas D and trimming were derived from the DNA. This sample carries approximately 240,000 clones, just under 85% of them seen once, and the ten largest clones take 4% to 4.5%. The data originate from a study of blood T cell repertoires in COVID-19. Across the whole study: Samples representing acute and convalescent COVID-19 were sourced from the United States, Italy and Spain. Nucleic acid was either cDNA or gDNA, and it came from T cells, B-cell-depleted T cells, or PBMCs.

Sequenced input: peripheral blood. This sequence was found in a man aged 50 or older with acute or convalescent COVID-19. The V gene is TRBV30, the J gene TRBJ1-4, with D hard to call. CDR3 residues: CAWSLSWPDEKLFF. CDR3 nucleotide sequence: TGTGCCTGGAGTTTATCCTGGCCCGATGAAAAACTGTTTTTT.